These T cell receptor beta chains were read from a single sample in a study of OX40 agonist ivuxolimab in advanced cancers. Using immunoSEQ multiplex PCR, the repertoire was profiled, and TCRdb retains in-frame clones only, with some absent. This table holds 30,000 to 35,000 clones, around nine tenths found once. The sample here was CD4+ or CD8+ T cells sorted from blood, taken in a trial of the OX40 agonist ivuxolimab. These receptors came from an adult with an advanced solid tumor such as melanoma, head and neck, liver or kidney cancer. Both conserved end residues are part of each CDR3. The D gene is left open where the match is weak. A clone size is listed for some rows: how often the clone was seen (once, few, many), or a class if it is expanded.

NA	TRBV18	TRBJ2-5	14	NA	TGTGCCAGCTCACGATCCATTATGGAAGAGACCCAGTACTTC	CASSRSIMEETQYF
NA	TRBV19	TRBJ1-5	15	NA	TGTGCCAGTAGTATAGAGGCTTATAGCAATCAGCCCCAGCATTTT	CASSIEAYSNQPQHF
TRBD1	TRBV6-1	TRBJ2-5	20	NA	TGTGCCAGCAGTGTATGGGGACAGGGTGCAAGTGGGACCCAAAGTGAGACCCAGTACTTC	CASSVWGQGASGTQSETQYF
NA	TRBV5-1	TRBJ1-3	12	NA	TGCGCCAGCAGCCCTACAGGAAACACCATATATTTT	CASSPTGNTIYF
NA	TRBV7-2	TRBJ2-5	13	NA	TGTGCCAGCAGCATTGGTCCCGGGGGGACCCAGTACTTC	CASSIGPGGTQYF
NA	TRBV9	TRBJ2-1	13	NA	TGTGCCCCTCGGACTGGCCCCTACAATGAGCAGTTCTTC	CAPRTGPYNEQFF
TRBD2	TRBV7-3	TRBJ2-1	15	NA	TGTGCCAGCAGCGAAGCGGGGGGCCCTTTTAGTGAGCAGTTCTTC	CASSEAGGPFSEQFF
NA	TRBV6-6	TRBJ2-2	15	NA	TGTGTCAGCGGTCGGGACCGCTCGAACACCGGGGAGCTGTTTTTT	CVSGRDRSNTGELFF
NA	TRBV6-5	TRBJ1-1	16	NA	TGTGCCAGCAGTTACTCGCCCCCCGGGACTCGTGCTGAAGCTTTCTTT	CASSYSPPGTRAEAFF
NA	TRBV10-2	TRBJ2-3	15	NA	TGCGCCAGCAAGGTTTGGCGATCTAGCACAGATACGCAGTATTTT	CASKVWRSSTDTQYF
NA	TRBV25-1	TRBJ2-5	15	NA	TGTGCCAGCAGCCGAGTATTGGGGGGCGGGGAGACCCAGTACTTC	CASSRVLGGGETQYF
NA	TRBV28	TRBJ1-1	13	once	TGTGCCAGCATAAACGGAAGGAACACTGAAGCTTTCTTT	CASINGRNTEAFF
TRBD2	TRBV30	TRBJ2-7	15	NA	TGTGCCTGGAGTCCCGGGGGAGGGAGCTCCTACGAGCAGTACTTC	CAWSPGGGSSYEQYF
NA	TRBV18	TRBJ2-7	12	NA	TGTGCCAGCTCATCGACAGATCTCGAGCAGTACTTC	CASSSTDLEQYF
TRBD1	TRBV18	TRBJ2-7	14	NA	TGTGCCAGCTCACCAGGGACAGTCTCCTACGAGCAGTACTTC	CASSPGTVSYEQYF
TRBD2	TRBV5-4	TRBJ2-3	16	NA	TGTGCCAGCAGCCTGCTCTCTAGCGGGCTCACAGATACGCAGTATTTT	CASSLLSSGLTDTQYF
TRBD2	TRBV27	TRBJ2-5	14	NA	TGTGCCAGCACCCCTTCTGGGGGAGGGGAGACCCAGTACTTC	CASTPSGGGETQYF
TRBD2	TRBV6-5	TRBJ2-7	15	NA	TGTGCCAGCAGTTACTCGGGAGGGTTTAGTGGGGAGCAGTACTTC	CASSYSGGFSGEQYF
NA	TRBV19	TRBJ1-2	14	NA	TGTGCCAGTAGTATGGGGCGGAACACTTATGGCTACACCTTC	CASSMGRNTYGYTF
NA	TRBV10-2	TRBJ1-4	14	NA	TGCGCCAGCAGTCAATCTGGGGCTAATGAAAAACTGTTTTTT	CASSQSGANEKLFF
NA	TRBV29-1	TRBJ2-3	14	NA	TGCAGCGTAATACCCCGATCTGGCACAGATACGCAGTATTTT	CSVIPRSGTDTQYF
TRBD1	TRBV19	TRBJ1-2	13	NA	TGTGCCAGCCAAGGGACAGGATTAAGCGGCTACACCTTC	CASQGTGLSGYTF
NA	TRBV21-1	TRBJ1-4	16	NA	TGTGCCAGCAGCAATCCCGCAGGGACAGGGAATGAAAAACTGTTTTTT	CASSNPAGTGNEKLFF
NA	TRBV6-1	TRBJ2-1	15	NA	TGTGCCAGCAGTGAAAGTGCACCATCCTACAATGAGCAGTTCTTC	CASSESAPSYNEQFF
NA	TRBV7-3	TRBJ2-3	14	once	TGTGCCAGCAGCTTAACCGGGGGCGCAGATACGCAGTATTTT	CASSLTGGADTQYF
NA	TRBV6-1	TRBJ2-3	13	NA	TGTGCCAGCGGTCGGACGGCCGGGGTTACGCAGTATTTT	CASGRTAGVTQYF
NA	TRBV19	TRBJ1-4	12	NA	TGTGCCAGTAGTATGGTTTATGAAAAACTGTTTTTT	CASSMVYEKLFF
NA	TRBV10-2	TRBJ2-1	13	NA	TGCGCCAGCAGTGAGTCACAAGTAGGGCAGCAGTTCTTC	CASSESQVGQQFF